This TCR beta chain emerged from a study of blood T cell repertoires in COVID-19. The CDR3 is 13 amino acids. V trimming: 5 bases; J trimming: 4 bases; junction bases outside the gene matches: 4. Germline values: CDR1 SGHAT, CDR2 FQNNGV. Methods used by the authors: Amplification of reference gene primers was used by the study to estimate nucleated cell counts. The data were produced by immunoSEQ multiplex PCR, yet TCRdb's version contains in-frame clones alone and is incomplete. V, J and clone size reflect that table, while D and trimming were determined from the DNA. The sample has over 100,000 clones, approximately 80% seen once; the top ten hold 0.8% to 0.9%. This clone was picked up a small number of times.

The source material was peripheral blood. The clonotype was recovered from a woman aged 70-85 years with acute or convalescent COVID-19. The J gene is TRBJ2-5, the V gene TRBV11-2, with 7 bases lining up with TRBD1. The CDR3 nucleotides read TGTGCCAGCAGCCGTAGGACAGGAGAGACCCAGTACTTC. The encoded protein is CASSRRTGETQYF.